This T cell receptor beta chain appears in the sequencing data of a study of blood T cell repertoires in COVID-19. The overall study: Material from acute and convalescent COVID-19 was sourced from the United States, Italy and Spain. In each case, the material was cDNA or gDNA derived from T cells, B-cell-depleted T cells, or PBMCs.

The CDR3 contains 13 residues. Trimming cost V 1 base and J 2 bases, with 6 bases left between them. CDR1 is SGHRS, CDR2 YFSETQ, per germline. Only in-frame clones appear in the TCRdb table, and some are missing; sequencing was by immunoSEQ multiplex PCR. The repertoire has 300,000 to 500,000 clones, over 75% of them found once; the top ten carry more than 0.85%. Input material: PBMCs or T cells enriched from blood (not recorded which). The chain has TRBV5-1 and TRBJ1-2, with D uncertain. This TCR was recovered from a woman in her thirties with acute COVID-19. As DNA, the CDR3 is TGCGCCAGCAGCTTGCAGAACAACTATGGCTACACCTTC. Its protein is CASSLQNNYGYTF.